The next 19 T cell receptor beta chains were all read from a single sample in a study of T cells after yellow fever vaccination (dated by TCRdb to about 2019). The treatment or condition label here, explained by the study, means: live attenuated yellow fever vaccine strain. Library preparation employed 5' RACE. These reads were obtained on an Illumina HiSeq 2500. TCRdb reworked the public reads: Q25 trimming with fastp, MiXCR clone assembly, productive beta chains retained. For every CDR3 protein sequence, its rows merge into one entry that carries the most common genes and DNA. This sample has almost 600,000 distinct CDR3 sequences in its table, and roughly 13% of those were observed once. The ten largest clones capture around 15% of the sample. Sequenced here: PBMCs, sampled on the day of the yellow fever booster vaccination. The receptors come from a young man who received the YFV17D yellow fever vaccine.

J is TRBJ1-1 and V is TRBV20-1, with 8 bases that match TRBD1. The V segment lost 4 bases and the J segment 1 base; nucleotides outside the gene matches: 8. Looked up from germline, CDR1 is DFQATT and CDR2 is SNEGSKA (reference sequence). This CDR3 is built from 15 residues. CDR3 protein: CSATRQGSSNTEAFF. The CDR3, as DNA: TGCAGTGCTACGCGACAGGGGTCCTCGAACACTGAAGCTTTCTTT.

The chain combines TRBV29-1 with TRBJ1-4, with D possibly matching TRBD1 (5 bases). Germline V gene sequence: CDR1 SQVTM, CDR2 ANQGSEA. The V end was cut by 7 bases, the J end by 2 bases, with 14 bases between. The CDR3 is 14 residues long. CDR3 residues: CSARQRGTNEKLFF. The CDR3 coding sequence is TGCAGCGCCCGACAACGGGGCACTAATGAAAAACTGTTTTTT.

In this sample, this clonotype turned up a few times. V and J are TRBV5-4 and TRBJ1-2; the D gene is possibly TRBD1 (5 bases). Trimming removed 0 bases from V and 0 bases from J, with 12 bases in between. CDR3 length: 16 amino acids. The germline gives CDR1 SGHNT, CDR2 YYREEE (reference sequence). CDR3 in amino acids: CASSLVGEESNYGYTF. The CDR3 nucleotides read TGTGCCAGCAGCTTGGTAGGGGAAGAATCTAACTATGGCTACACCTTC.

This clonotype appeared a few times. The junction shows a germline mismatch at one end, possibly a read error. This chain uses TRBV7-7 with TRBJ2-7; D remains ambiguous. CDR1 and CDR2 (germline): SSHAT, FNYEAQ (reference sequence). The CDR3 has 9 residues. This CDR3 reads CASSFGPHF. The CDR3 coding sequence is TGTGCTAGCAGCTTCGGGCCTCACTTC.

V and J are TRBV7-2 and TRBJ2-7; D not certain. Trimming stripped 3 bases from V and 2 bases from J, with 14 bases between. The CDR3 has 15 residues. The germline V gene has CDR1 SGHTA and CDR2 FQGNSA. In DNA form, the CDR3 reads TGTGCCAGCAGCTTTGGGAACCGAATTACCTACGAGCAGTACTTC. This sequence encodes CASSFGNRITYEQYF.

The chain couples TRBV7-2 to TRBJ2-7; D not resolved. Looked up from germline, CDR1 is SGHTA and CDR2 is FQGNSA. Trimming pared 5 bases from V and 1 base from J, leaving 15 bases between. This CDR3 has 15 residues. The CDR3 region is CASSPSGLASYEQYF. The CDR3, as DNA: TGTGCCAGCAGCCCCTCCGGATTAGCATCCTACGAGCAGTACTTC.

At least ten counts were recorded for this clonotype. CDR3 region: CASSLDYATDTQYF. Here the CDR3 DNA reads TGTGCCAGCAGTTTAGATTACGCCACAGATACGCAGTATTTT. J is TRBJ2-3 and V is TRBV27; unclear D gene. V lost 2 bases and J 2 bases, leaving 8 bases between the germline ends. CDR3 length: 14 residues. The germline V gene has CDR1 MNHEY and CDR2 SMNVEV (reference sequence).

The V call is TRBV7-2, the J call TRBJ2-7; 7 bases match TRBD1. This CDR3 contains 13 residues. Trimming cost V 3 bases and J 7 bases; bases outside gene matches: 6. In germline, CDR1 is SGHTA, CDR2 FQGNSA. In DNA, the CDR3 is TGTGCCAGCAGCTTTACAGGGGTTGGGGAGCAGTACTTC. Encoded protein: CASSFTGVGEQYF. Supplemented by reference TRBV7-2 and TRBJ2-7, the full variable domain reads GAGVSQSPSNKVTEKGKDVELRCDPISGHTALYWYRQSLGQGLEFLIYFQGNSAPDKSGLPSDRFSAERTGGSVSTLTIQRTQQEDSAVYLCASSFTGVGEQYFGPGTRLTVT.

This clonotype was picked up a small number of times. This chain connects TRBV28 to TRBJ2-1; TRBD2 aligns across 8 bases. This CDR3 has 13 amino acids. Per the germline V gene, CDR1 is MDHEN and CDR2 is SYDVKM. J was trimmed by 4 bases and V by 9 bases; bases with no gene match: 5. CDR3 region: CASSGTNYNEQFF. For the CDR3, the DNA is TGTGCCAGTAGCGGGACTAATTACAATGAGCAGTTCTTC.

The chain carries TRBV18 and TRBJ2-7; 10 nucleotides match TRBD1. J lost 3 bases, V lost 4 bases, and 6 bases had no gene match. There are 15 residues in the CDR3. CDR1 is KGHSH and CDR2 is LQKENI in the germline V gene. The chain's CDR3 is CASSLDRGHGYEQYF. The CDR3, as DNA: TGTGCCAGCTCACTAGACAGGGGGCACGGCTACGAGCAGTACTTC.

As concerns this clonotype: At one end, the junction sequence differs from germline, possibly due to a read error. The chain is built from TRBV20-1 and TRBJ2-1; tentative D call: TRBD1 (6 bases). The CDR3 runs to 8 residues. Germline loops: CDR1 DFQATT, CDR2 SNEGSKA (reference sequence). CDR3 nucleotide sequence: TGCAGTGCTCAGGGGTTGGTCTTC. This gives the protein CSAQGLVF.

This clonotype was detected a few times. This chain joins TRBV20-1 and TRBJ2-7; TRBD2 aligns across 8 bases. V gave up 7 bases and J gave up 0 bases; unmatched junction bases: 8. Germline V gene sequence: CDR1 DFQATT, CDR2 SNEGSKA (reference sequence). This CDR3 region has 14 residues. This CDR3 reads CSVQPGLGSYEQYF. The CDR3 bases are TGCAGTGTACAACCGGGACTAGGCTCCTACGAGCAGTACTTC.

This chain connects TRBV5-1 to TRBJ2-7, with 11 nucleotides matching TRBD1. There are 14 residues in the CDR3. The germline gives CDR1 SGHRS, CDR2 YFSETQ. The ends lost 5 bases at V and 5 bases at J; junction bases unmatched: 6. CDR3: CASSGQGAIHEQYF. CDR3 sequence (DNA): TGCGCCAGCAGTGGACAGGGGGCGATCCACGAGCAGTACTTC.

The V gene is TRBV11-2, the J gene TRBJ2-7; no definite D call. The length of the CDR3 is 16 residues. V dropped 3 bases and J dropped 1 base, with 16 bases sitting between them. The germline V gene has CDR1 SGHAT and CDR2 FQNNGV. The CDR3: CASSFLAAPKSYEQYF. DNA of the CDR3: TGTGCCAGCAGCTTCCTGGCGGCTCCAAAGTCCTACGAGCAGTACTTC. Looking up the rest from reference TRBV11-2 and TRBJ2-7 gives the full variable domain: EAGVAQSPRYKIIEKRQSVAFWCNPISGHATLYWYQQILGQGPKLLIQFQNNGVVDDSQLPKDRFSAERLKGVDSTLKIQPAKLEDSAVYLCASSFLAAPKSYEQYFGPGTRLTVT.

This clonotype was observed a few times. The rearrangement uses TRBV2 and TRBJ2-3; D unclear. The V gene's germline CDR1 is SNHLY and CDR2 FYNNEI. The CDR3 sequence is 13 residues long. Deletions cut 7 bases from V and 2 bases from J, with 10 bases between. The CDR3 loop is CASKVSATDTQYF. Here the CDR3 DNA reads TGTGCCAGCAAGGTGTCCGCCACAGATACGCAGTATTTT. Based on the CDR3 plus reference TRBV2 and TRBJ2-3, the full variable domain is EPEVTQTPSHQVTQMGQEVILRCVPISNHLYFYWYRQILGQKVEFLVSFYNNEISEKSEIFDDQFSVERPDGSNFTLKIRSTKLEDSAMYFCASKVSATDTQYFGPGTRLTVL.

This clonotype has only a few counts. This chain connects TRBV20-1 to TRBJ2-5; TRBD2 aligns across 8 bases. Germline assignment: CDR1 DFQATT and CDR2 SNEGSKA (reference sequence). After removal of 4 bases from V and 2 bases from J, the junction contained 9 bases not matched to a gene. CDR3 length equals 15 residues. The CDR3 loop is CSAKGGREEQETQYF. The CDR3 nucleotides are TGCAGTGCTAAGGGTGGGCGGGAGGAACAAGAGACCCAGTACTTC.

This rearrangement joins TRBV4-3 to TRBJ2-5; D uncertain. In germline, CDR1 is LGHNA, CDR2 YSLEER. V lost 5 bases to trimming and J lost 6 bases, with 16 bases between them. The CDR3 length is 14 residues. CDR3 sequence (DNA): TGCGCCAGCAGCGCCCCCGGGCACAGAAAGACCCAGTACTTC. Protein: CASSAPGHRKTQYF.

The chain joins TRBV6-5 to TRBJ2-5; D is possibly TRBD1 (6 bases). Germline CDR1 and CDR2: MNHEY and SVGAGI. CDR3 length: 13 amino acids. The germline V and J ends were trimmed by 2 bases and 4 bases, with 8 bases remaining between them. This CDR3 reads CASSYGGGETQYF. The CDR3, as DNA: TGTGCCAGCAGTTACGGGGGCGGAGAGACCCAGTACTTC.

As DNA, the CDR3 is TGTGCCAGCAGTTCCTCACTAGCGGGAGCCTACAGTGAGCAGTACTTC. Amino acid sequence: CASSSSLAGAYSEQYF. This chain joins TRBV6-5 and TRBJ2-7; 11 bases map to TRBD2. CDR1 is MNHEY and CDR2 is SVGAGI in the germline V gene. With V trimmed by 4 bases and J by 7 bases, 12 bases remained unmatched. The CDR3 runs to 16 residues.